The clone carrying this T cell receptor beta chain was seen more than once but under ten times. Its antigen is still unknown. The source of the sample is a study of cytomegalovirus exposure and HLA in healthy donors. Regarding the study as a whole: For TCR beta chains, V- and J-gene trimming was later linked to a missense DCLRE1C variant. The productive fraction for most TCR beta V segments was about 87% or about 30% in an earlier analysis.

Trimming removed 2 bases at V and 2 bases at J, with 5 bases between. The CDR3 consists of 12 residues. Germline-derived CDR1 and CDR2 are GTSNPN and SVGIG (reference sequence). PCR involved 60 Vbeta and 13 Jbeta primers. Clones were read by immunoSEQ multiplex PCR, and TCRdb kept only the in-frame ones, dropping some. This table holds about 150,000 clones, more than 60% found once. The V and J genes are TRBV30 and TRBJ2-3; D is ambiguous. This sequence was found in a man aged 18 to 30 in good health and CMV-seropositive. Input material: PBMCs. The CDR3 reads CAWSPNTDTQYF. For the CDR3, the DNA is TGTGCCTGGAGTCCAAACACAGATACGCAGTATTTT.